These 26 T cell receptor beta chains originate from one sample sequenced in a study of T cells in localized non-small cell lung cancer. Profiling relied on immunoSEQ multiplex PCR, and the TCRdb table lists in-frame clones only, not all of them. The table includes more than 100,000 clones, about 90% detected once. This specimen was peripheral blood, taken before any cancer treatment. These TCRs come from a female donor at least 60 years old with stage I lung adenocarcinoma.

The chain recombines TRBV19 with TRBJ1-1; D gene unclear. The CDR3 runs to 15 residues. CDR1 is LNHDA and CDR2 is SQIVND in the germline V gene (reference sequence). Between the trimmed V and J ends, which lost 3 bases and 1 base, there was a span of 12 bases. CDR3 residues: CASSITDRSNTEAFF. The DNA for the CDR3 is TGTGCCAGTAGTATCACGGACCGATCGAACACTGAAGCTTTCTTT.

The gene calls are TRBV29-1 and TRBJ2-3; D is ambiguous. V lost 6 bases, J lost 1 base, and 14 bases lay in between. Germline values: CDR1 SQVTM, CDR2 ANQGSEA. There are 14 residues in the CDR3. The CDR3 here is CSVDWAGRTDTQYF. As DNA, the CDR3 is TGCAGCGTCGATTGGGCAGGACGCACAGATACGCAGTATTTT.

The CDR3 sequence: CSVGPKTGIGETQYF. CDR3 coding DNA: TGCAGCGTCGGCCCGAAGACAGGGATCGGAGAGACCCAGTACTTC. This chain connects TRBV29-1 to TRBJ2-5, with 7 bases aligning to TRBD1. The CDR3 is 15 amino acids. Germline CDR1 reads SQVTM; CDR2 reads ANQGSEA. V shed 6 bases, J shed 4 bases, and the junction held 14 bases outside the gene matches.

V gene TRBV4-2 combines with J gene TRBJ2-3; TRBD2 is a possible D gene (8 bases). Deletions cut 1 base from V and 0 bases from J, with 26 bases between. CDR1 and CDR2 (germline): LGHNA, YNFKEQ. The CDR3 extends over 21 amino acids. The CDR3 here is CASSQGAKGAGGPTSTDTQYF. The CDR3 region has the DNA TGTGCCAGCAGCCAAGGGGCTAAGGGGGCGGGGGGCCCGACTAGCACAGATACGCAGTATTTT.

This clone showed up just a few times. The chain links TRBV29-1 to TRBJ1-5; D is possibly TRBD1 (5 bases). V lost 6 bases and J lost 1, with 10 bases in between. CDR3 length: 13 residues. Per germline, CDR1 SQVTM and CDR2 ANQGSEA. DNA for the CDR3: TGCAGCGTCGCCGGGGGGAGCAATCAGCCCCAGCATTTT. It translates to CSVAGGSNQPQHF.

The J gene is TRBJ2-1, the V gene TRBV12-5, with a tentative D call TRBD2 (5 bases). CDR3 length: 13 amino acids. Germline V CDR1 and CDR2: LGHNT, FRNRAP. V was cut by 1 base and J by 9 bases, with 10 bases left in between. CDR3 sequence: CASGLDEEAEQFF. The CDR3 bases are TGTGCTAGTGGTTTGGATGAGGAGGCTGAGCAGTTCTTC.

The chain has TRBV5-1 and TRBJ1-4; a weak D match, TRBD1 (6 bases). Deletions cut 3 bases from V and 6 bases from J, with 15 bases between. CDR1 SGHRS and CDR2 YFSETQ come from the germline V gene. The CDR3 contains 15 residues. This CDR3 reads CASSSSGTSDEKLFF. The DNA of the CDR3 is TGCGCCAGCAGCTCGTCCGGGACAAGCGATGAAAAACTGTTTTTT.

The chain recombines TRBV27 with TRBJ1-5; perhaps TRBD1 as D (5 bases). V lost 6 bases, J lost 6 bases, and 15 bases lay in between. Germline CDR1 and CDR2: MNHEY and SMNVEV (reference sequence). The CDR3 sequence is 14 residues long. CDR3 sequence: CASRLGGLGQPQHF. CDR3 nucleotide sequence: TGTGCCAGCAGACTCGGGGGTTTAGGTCAGCCCCAGCATTTT.

J is TRBJ2-7 and V is TRBV19; D call uncertain. In germline, CDR1 is LNHDA, CDR2 SQIVND (reference sequence). This CDR3 has 11 residues. The V end was cut by 10 bases, the J end by 2 bases, with 9 bases between. The CDR3 coding sequence is TGTGCCACCCTGGGTCCCTACGAGCAGTACTTC. This codes for CATLGPYEQYF.

The rearrangement uses TRBV6-6 and TRBJ2-2; perhaps TRBD2 as D (5 bases). This CDR3 has 15 residues. Germline CDR1 reads MNHNY; CDR2 reads SVGAGI (reference sequence). V was shortened by 3 bases and J by 0 bases, with 8 bases between the two germline ends. CDR3 protein: CASSYTRANTGELFF. CDR3 bases: TGTGCCAGCAGTTATACTAGGGCGAACACCGGGGAGCTGTTTTTT.

The chain has TRBV28 and TRBJ2-2, with unresolved D. The CDR3 spans 13 residues. Per germline, CDR1 MDHEN and CDR2 SYDVKM. With 0 bases removed from V and 1 base from J, the gap between germline ends came to 0 bases. This chain's CDR3 is CASSLWNTGELFF. The CDR3 coding sequence is TGTGCCAGCAGTTTATGGAACACCGGGGAGCTGTTTTTT. Supplemented by reference TRBV28 and TRBJ2-2, the full variable domain reads DVKVTQSSRYLVKRTGEKVFLECVQDMDHENMFWYRQDPGLGLRLIYFSYDVKMKEKGDIPEGYSVSREKKERFSLILESASTNQTSMYLCASSLWNTGELFFGEGSRLTVL.

The chain joins TRBV7-7 to TRBJ2-5, with TRBD1 as a possible D gene (6 bases). CDR1 is SSHAT and CDR2 is FNYEAQ in the germline V gene (reference sequence). Trimming took off 5 bases at V and 7 bases at J, with 20 bases between the two ends. The CDR3 runs 15 residues. The CDR3 DNA reads as TGTGCCAGCAGCCTCCTCCGAGGGGGTGAGGGGACCCAGTACTTC. It codes for CASSLLRGGEGTQYF.

The J gene is TRBJ2-2, the V gene TRBV7-6; 9 bases agree with TRBD1. The CDR3 totals 16 residues. V shed 5 bases and J 6 bases; nucleotides not matched to a gene: 10. Germline V gene data show CDR1 as SGHVS and CDR2 as FNYEAQ. DNA of the CDR3: TGTGCCAGCAGCCTGGGGGGGACAGGGAGGTCCGGGGAGCTGTTTTTT. It yields the protein CASSLGGTGRSGELFF.

On this clone: This CDR3 is also generated by other DNA sequences in the sample. The chain couples TRBV5-1 to TRBJ2-3; unclear D gene. V was trimmed by 0 bases and J by 0 bases, leaving 5 bases between them. The CDR3 has 14 residues. Germline CDR1 and CDR2: SGHRS and YFSETQ. DNA of the CDR3: TGCGCCAGCAGCTTGGGTGACAGCACAGATACGCAGTATTTT. Translating gives CASSLGDSTDTQYF.

This clone was counted many times. The same CDR3 is also encoded by other DNA sequences in this sample. The V and J genes are TRBV6-5 and TRBJ1-2; the match to TRBD1 covers 8 bases. There are 16 residues in the CDR3. Germline CDR1 MNHEY, CDR2 SVGAGI. Trimming removed 0 bases from V and 5 bases from J; junction bases left unmatched: 8. CDR3 protein: CASSYSGQGAGYGYTF. CDR3 bases: TGTGCCAGCAGTTACTCTGGGCAGGGGGCAGGTTATGGCTACACCTTC.

V is TRBV2 and J is TRBJ2-7; tentatively, D is TRBD1 (6 bases). V lost 7 bases and J 3 bases, leaving 16 bases between the germline ends. CDR3 length equals 14 residues. Germline CDR1 reads SNHLY; CDR2 reads FYNNEI. CDR3 bases: TGTGCCAGCACCCGAGACAGGACGGACTACGAGCAGTACTTC. This codes for CASTRDRTDYEQYF.

This sequence joins TRBV29-1 and TRBJ2-7, with D maybe TRBD2 (6 bases). From germline, CDR1 is SQVTM and CDR2 ANQGSEA. V was clipped by 0 bases and J by 3 bases, with 15 bases between them. The CDR3 has 15 residues. In DNA form, the CDR3 reads TGCAGCGTTGAAGATCCGAGGGAGGCCCACTACGAGCAGTACTTC. Protein: CSVEDPREAHYEQYF.

The V gene is TRBV4-1, the J gene TRBJ2-2; either TRBD1 or TRBD2 may supply D (5 bases each). Germline V gene sequence: CDR1 MGHRA, CDR2 YSYEKL. The CDR3 is made up of 17 amino acids. The V gene lost 1 base and the J gene lost 0 bases, with 12 bases spanning the gap. The CDR3 sequence is CASSQGPGRTNTGELFF. The CDR3 DNA is TGCGCCAGCAGCCAAGGCCCGGGACGTACGAACACCGGGGAGCTGTTTTTT.

This clone was counted once. This CDR3 is CASSEADIYEQYF. CDR3 DNA: TGCGCCAGCAGTGAGGCAGATATCTACGAGCAGTACTTC. V and J are TRBV10-2 and TRBJ2-7; D uncertain. The germline V gene encodes CDR1 WSHSY and CDR2 SAAADI. This CDR3 spans 13 amino acids. V lost 2 bases and J 3 bases, leaving 8 bases between the germline ends.

The chain has TRBV28 and TRBJ2-1; TRBD2 matches 9 bases. The CDR3 runs 17 residues. The ends lost 5 bases at V and 9 bases at J; junction bases unmatched: 17. The germline CDR1 and CDR2 sequences are MDHEN and SYDVKM. The CDR3 DNA follows: TGTGCCAGCAGTCCCCTTCGGCTAGCGGGATTCATAGGTGAGCAGTTCTTC. This codes for CASSPLRLAGFIGEQFF.

The chain uses TRBV27 and TRBJ2-1; D may be TRBD2 (5 bases). The CDR3 has 14 amino acids. From germline, CDR1 is MNHEY and CDR2 SMNVEV (reference sequence). V shed 7 bases and J shed 5 bases, with 15 bases lying between them. CDR3 region: CASTNAGPNNEQFF. CDR3 bases: TGTGCCAGCACTAACGCGGGCCCAAACAATGAGCAGTTCTTC.

The J gene is TRBJ1-4, the V gene TRBV18; possibly TRBD1 for D (6 bases). CDR1 and CDR2 (germline): KGHSH, LQKENI. The CDR3 totals 15 residues. Trimming took 2 bases from V and 5 from J, leaving 12 bases between them. The CDR3 coding sequence is TGTGCCAGCTCACCAGACCAGGGGATAAATGAAAAACTGTTTTTT. Protein sequence: CASSPDQGINEKLFF. The whole variable domain, filled in from reference TRBV18 and TRBJ1-4, reads NAGVMQNPRHLVRRRGQEARLRCSPMKGHSHVYWYRQLPEEGLKFMVYLQKENIIDESGMPKERFSAEFPKEGPSILRIQQVVRGDSAAYFCASSPDQGINEKLFFGSGTQLSVL.

This sequence joins TRBV30 and TRBJ2-5; the D gene is possibly TRBD1 (6 bases). The ends were cut back, 5 bases at V and 6 bases at J, with 16 bases in the middle. The CDR3 loop spans 13 amino acids. Germline CDR1 and CDR2: GTSNPN and SVGIG (reference sequence). The CDR3 protein is CAWGGQSGKTQYF. CDR3 nucleotide sequence: TGTGCCTGGGGAGGACAGTCCGGGAAGACCCAGTACTTC. Drawing the rest from reference TRBV30 and TRBJ2-5, the complete variable domain is SQTIHQWPATLVQPVGSPLSLECTVEGTSNPNLYWYRQAAGRGLQLLFYSVGIGQISSEVPQNLSASRPQDRQFILSSKKLLLSDSGFYLCAWGGQSGKTQYFGPGTRLLVL.

The chain joins TRBV19 to TRBJ1-2; D gene ambiguous. The ends were cut back, 2 bases at V and 1 base at J, with 11 bases in the middle. CDR1 is LNHDA, CDR2 SQIVND, per germline (reference sequence). The CDR3 sequence is 15 residues long. The CDR3 nucleotides read TGTGCCAGTAGTATAACTACGACGGGTAACTATGGCTACACCTTC. As protein: CASSITTTGNYGYTF.

CDR3 nucleotide sequence: TGTGCCTGGAGTGTCAGAGGGACCGGCCGAGGCAATCAGCCCCAGCATTTT. It yields the protein CAWSVRGTGRGNQPQHF. The chain employs TRBV30 and TRBJ1-5; D possibly corresponds to TRBD1 (5 bases). There are 17 residues in the CDR3. Germline CDR1 reads GTSNPN; CDR2 reads SVGIG (reference sequence). The V and J ends lost 0 bases and 2 bases respectively, with 17 bases between them. Filled out from reference TRBV30 and TRBJ1-5, the complete variable domain reads SQTIHQWPATLVQPVGSPLSLECTVEGTSNPNLYWYRQAAGRGLQLLFYSVGIGQISSEVPQNLSASRPQDRQFILSSKKLLLSDSGFYLCAWSVRGTGRGNQPQHFGDGTRLSIL.

The chain uses TRBV6-5 and TRBJ1-3, with D perhaps TRBD1 (6 bases). With 0 bases removed from V and 9 bases from J, the gap between germline ends came to 18 bases. Germline assignment: CDR1 MNHEY and CDR2 SVGAGI. The CDR3 contains 16 residues. The CDR3 nucleotides are TGTGCCAGCAGTTACTCTAGGGGGACACCAGTAAGCACCATATATTTT. Amino acid sequence: CASSYSRGTPVSTIYF.